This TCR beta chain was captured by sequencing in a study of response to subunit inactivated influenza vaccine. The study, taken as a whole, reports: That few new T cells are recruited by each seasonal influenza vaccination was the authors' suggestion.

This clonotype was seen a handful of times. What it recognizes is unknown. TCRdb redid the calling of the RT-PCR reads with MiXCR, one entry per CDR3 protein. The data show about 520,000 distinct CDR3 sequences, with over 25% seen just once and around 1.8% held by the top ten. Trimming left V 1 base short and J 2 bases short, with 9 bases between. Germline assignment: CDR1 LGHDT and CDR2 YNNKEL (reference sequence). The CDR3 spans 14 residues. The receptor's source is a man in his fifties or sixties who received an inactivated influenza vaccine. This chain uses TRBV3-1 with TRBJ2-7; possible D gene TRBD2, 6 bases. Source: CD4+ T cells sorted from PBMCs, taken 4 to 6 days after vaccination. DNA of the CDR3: TGTGCCAGCAGCCAAGGCGGGGCTGCCTACGAGCAGTACTTC. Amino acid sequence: CASSQGGAAYEQYF.